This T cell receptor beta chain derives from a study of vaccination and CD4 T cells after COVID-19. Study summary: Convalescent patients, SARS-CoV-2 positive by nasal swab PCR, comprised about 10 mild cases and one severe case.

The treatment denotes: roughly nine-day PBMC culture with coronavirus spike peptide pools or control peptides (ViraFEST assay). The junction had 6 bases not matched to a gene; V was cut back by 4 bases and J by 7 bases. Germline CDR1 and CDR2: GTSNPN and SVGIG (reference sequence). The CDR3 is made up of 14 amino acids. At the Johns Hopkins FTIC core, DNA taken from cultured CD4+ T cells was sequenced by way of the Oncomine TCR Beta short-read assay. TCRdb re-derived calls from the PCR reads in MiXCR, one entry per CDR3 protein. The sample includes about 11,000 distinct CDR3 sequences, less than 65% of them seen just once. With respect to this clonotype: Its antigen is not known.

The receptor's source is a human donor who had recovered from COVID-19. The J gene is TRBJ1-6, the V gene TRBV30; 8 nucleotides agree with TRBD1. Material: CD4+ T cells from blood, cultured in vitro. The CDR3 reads CAWTLGQENSPLHF. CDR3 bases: TGTGCCTGGACCTTGGGACAGGAGAATTCACCCCTCCACTTT.